This TCR beta chain was documented in a study of radiation and T cells in renal cell carcinoma. This clone was counted a single time. The antigen is unknown. V lost 5 bases to trimming and J lost 0 bases; unmatched junction nucleotides: 3. CDR1 SGHTA and CDR2 FQGTGA come from the germline V gene. The CDR3 loop spans 14 amino acids. Time point in this sample: blood 4 weeks post-SBRT, at nephrectomy. Treatment noted: 15 Gy SBRT to primary tumor, nephrectomy 4 weeks later. Nephrectomy followed 15 Gy stereotactic body radiation by 4 weeks. Study-level findings and limits: No pretreatment tumor biopsies were available for baseline clonotypes.

TCRdb keeps only in-frame clones here, not all; method: immunoSEQ multiplex PCR. This table holds approximately 170,000 clones, about 87% found once. The clonotype was recovered from a woman aged 45-65 years with renal cell carcinoma. The sequencing used blood, collected from a patient whose treatment included radiotherapy and nephrectomy. This chain links TRBV7-3 with TRBJ1-1, with 7 bases aligning to TRBD1. For the CDR3, the DNA is TGTGCCAGCAGCCCTGGACAGGTGAACACTGAAGCTTTCTTT. It codes for CASSPGQVNTEAFF.